The clone carrying this T cell receptor (beta chain) was seen more than once but under ten times. This sample was taken from a study of T cell repertoires in cytomegalovirus infection. TCRdb used MiXCR to reprocess the reads, holding one entry per CDR3 protein. The sample comprises 150,000 to 160,000 distinct CDR3 sequences, less than 25% of which are singletons, and roughly 11% rests with the top ten. Germline V CDR1 and CDR2: KGHDR, SFDVKD. There are 15 residues in the CDR3. V was pared by 2 bases and J by 7 bases, with 6 bases of the junction left unmatched. This TCR came from a human donor in good health (CMV status not recorded). Some clones in this sample may be carry-over from other donors' samples. J is TRBJ1-5 and V is TRBV24-1; TRBD1 matches 8 bases. The material sequenced was PBMCs. The CDR3 region is CATSDSDRGSQPQHF. The DNA of the CDR3 is TGTGCCACCAGTGATTCAGACAGGGGAAGCCAGCCCCAGCATTTT.